The TCR beta chain described here comes from a study of blood T cell repertoires in COVID-19. On the study more broadly: Collection of acute and convalescent COVID-19 samples took place in the United States, Italy and Spain. T cells, B-cell-depleted T cells, or PBMCs provided the cDNA or gDNA that served as material.

As processed by the authors: Reference gene primer amplification gave nucleated cell count estimates. The assay was immunoSEQ multiplex PCR, and TCRdb's table has in-frame clones only and misses some. V, J and clone size reflect that table, while D and trimming were determined from the DNA. The top ten clones hold 2% to 3% of a sample with some 29,000 clones, more than 80% of them seen once. V gave up 3 bases and J gave up 7 bases; unmatched junction bases: 11. CDR1 KGHSH and CDR2 LQKENI come from the germline V gene. This CDR3 is built from 17 residues. The chain carries TRBV18 and TRBJ1-6, with 8 bases fitting TRBD1. The sample was peripheral blood. This clonotype was sampled from a human donor in a cohort sampled during active COVID-19. The CDR3 loop is CASSPQGTGLGNSPLHF. For the CDR3, the DNA is TGTGCCAGCTCACCCCAAGGGACAGGTTTGGGGAATTCACCCCTCCACTTT. The full variable domain, with the rest looked up from reference TRBV18 and TRBJ1-6, is NAGVMQNPRHLVRRRGQEARLRCSPMKGHSHVYWYRQLPEEGLKFMVYLQKENIIDESGMPKERFSAEFPKEGPSILRIQQVVRGDSAAYFCASSPQGTGLGNSPLHFGNGTRLTVT.